This is a list of T cell receptor beta chains from one sample in a study of blood T cells in healthy people across ages. TCRdb fed the 5' RACE reads into MiXCR, producing one record per CDR3 protein. The sample yields 2 million or so distinct CDR3 sequences, about 50% seen once. The specimen sequenced was blood. These receptors were taken from a woman aged 40 to 49 in good health. Each CDR3 is given with its conserved first and last residue. The D gene is left open where the match is weak. Clone size appears in some rows only: once, few, many, or a class for an expanded clone.

>TRBV6-2/TRBV6-3|.|.|TRBJ2-7
CASSMGGASYEQYF
TGTGCCAGCAGTATGGGCGGAGCCTCCTACGAGCAGTACTTC
>TRBV20-1|TRBD1|few|TRBJ2-3
CSAILPGQSTDTQYF
TGCAGTGCTATACTCCCGGGACAGAGCACAGATACGCAGTATTTT
>TRBV7-2|TRBD2|.|TRBJ2-5
CASSFPGLRETQYF
TGTGCCAGCAGCTTCCCGGGACTACGGGAGACCCAGTACTTC
>TRBV7-6|.|.|TRBJ1-1
CASSLGSGRLTEAFF
TGTGCCAGCAGCTTAGGATCAGGACGGCTCACTGAAGCTTTCTTT
>TRBV11-3|.|.|TRBJ2-7
CASSLRGRERQSSYEQYF
TGTGCCAGCAGCTTAAGGGGCAGAGAGAGACAAAGCTCCTACGAGCAGTACTTC
>TRBV9|.|.|TRBJ2-1
CASSVAGQVRNEQFF
TGTGCCAGCAGCGTAGCGGGGCAGGTCCGCAATGAGCAGTTCTTC
>TRBV25-1|.|.|TRBJ2-1
CARIFKAPRTVSYNEQFF
TGTGCCCGTATTTTTAAGGCCCCCAGGACCGTCTCATACAATGAGCAGTTCTTC
>TRBV12-3/TRBV12-4|.|few|TRBJ2-7
CASNRGGYEQYF
TGTGCCAGCAACAGGGGGGGGTACGAGCAGTACTTC
>TRBV28|.|.|TRBJ2-7
CASSSLAGPFWNEQYF
TGTGCCAGCAGTTCACTCGCGGGACCGTTTTGGAACGAGCAGTACTTC
>TRBV28|.|.|TRBJ2-1
CASSQGGPTYNEQFF
TGTGCCAGCAGTCAAGGGGGTCCTACCTACAATGAGCAGTTCTTC
>TRBV5-1|TRBD1|few|TRBJ2-1
CASSPQQGYNEQFF
TGTGCCAGCAGCCCCCAACAGGGGTACAATGAGCAGTTCTTC
>TRBV7-9|.|.|TRBJ2-1
CASSQPRTGRGPQQYNEQFF
TGTGCCAGCAGCCAACCACGGACAGGGAGGGGTCCCCAACAGTACAATGAGCAGTTCTTC
>TRBV6-5|TRBD1|.|TRBJ2-1
CASSSPGQGVSEQFF
TGTGCCAGCAGTTCACCGGGACAGGGGGTCAGTGAGCAGTTCTTC
>TRBV7-2|.|.|TRBJ2-3
CASSVVFGLGEQYF
TGTGCCAGCAGCGTAGTATTTGGGCTAGGTGAGCAGTATTTT
>TRBV4-2|.|.|TRBJ1-2
CASSQGTAGRGYTF
TGTGCCAGCAGCCAAGGGACGGCGGGTAGAGGCTACACCTTC
>TRBV7-3|TRBD1|.|TRBJ1-2
CASSSSGGAGYGYTF
TGTGCCAGCAGCTCCTCAGGGGGCGCAGGCTATGGCTACACCTTC
>TRBV20-1|.|few|TRBJ2-7
CSARVSRGIIYEQYF
TGCAGTGCTAGAGTTTCTCGAGGAATTATCTACGAGCAGTACTTC
>TRBV6-6|TRBD1|once|TRBJ2-3
CASSYGTGTTDTQYF
TGTGCCAGCAGTTACGGGACAGGGACAACAGATACGCAGTATTTT
>TRBV5-1|TRBD2|few|TRBJ2-7
CASSLGTSGDSYEQYF
TGCGCCAGCAGCTTGGGGACTAGCGGGGACTCCTACGAGCAGTACTTC
>TRBV28|.|.|TRBJ2-5
CASSSAGQTQETQYF
TGTGCCAGCAGTTCCGCGGGACAGACGCAAGAGACCCAGTACTTC
>TRBV11-1|.|.|TRBJ2-5
CASSFRATNRETQYF
TGTGCCAGCAGCTTCCGGGCCACAAATCGAGAGACCCAGTACTTC
>TRBV15|.|few|TRBJ2-1
CATSRDLKNEQFF
TGTGCCACCAGCAGAGATCTAAAAAATGAGCAGTTCTTC
>TRBV7-2|.|few|TRBJ2-3
CASSPPRRGPNTDTQYF
TGTGCCAGCAGCCCCCCTCGGCGGGGGCCGAACACAGATACGCAGTATTTT
>TRBV6-1|TRBD2|.|TRBJ2-7
CASSPNSGLALSSYNEQYF
TGTGCCAGCAGCCCCAATTCGGGACTAGCGCTGAGCTCCTACAATGAGCAGTACTTC
>TRBV2|.|.|TRBJ2-5
CASSEGRVQETQYF
TGCGCCAGCAGTGAGGGACGAGTCCAAGAGACCCAGTACTTC
>TRBV28|.|.|TRBJ2-6
CASSFGIRSGANVLTF
TGTGCCAGCAGTTTTGGGATCCGCTCTGGGGCCAACGTCCTGACTTTC
>TRBV7-2|.|few|TRBJ2-3
CASIQNPGGNTDTQYF
TGTGCCAGCATCCAAAATCCTGGAGGGAACACAGATACGCAGTATTTT
>TRBV11-3|TRBD2|.|TRBJ2-5
CASSFSGAFGETQYF
TGTGCCAGCAGCTTTAGCGGGGCCTTTGGAGAGACCCAGTACTTC
>TRBV4-2|TRBD1|few|TRBJ1-4
CASSQDAAGQRNEKLFF
TGTGCCAGCAGCCAAGATGCTGCGGGACAGCGGAATGAAAAACTGTTTTTT
>TRBV6-5|.|.|TRBJ2-7
CASSSPPDGAYEQYF
TGTGCCAGCAGCTCCCCTCCGGACGGTGCCTACGAGCAGTACTTC
>TRBV24-1|.|few|TRBJ1-2
CATSDPTGSDYGYTF
TGTGCCACCAGTGACCCTACAGGGTCCGACTATGGCTACACCTTC
>TRBV5-1|.|.|TRBJ2-3
CASGLRAESTDTQYF
TGCGCCAGCGGCCTAAGGGCGGAGAGCACAGATACGCAGTATTTT
>TRBV2|TRBD1|.|TRBJ2-3
CASSAGQGGGDTQYF
TGTGCCAGCAGTGCTGGACAGGGTGGTGGGGATACGCAGTATTTT
>TRBV7-3|.|.|TRBJ2-3
CASSPPGSPTDTQYF
TGTGCCAGCAGCCCACCGGGGAGTCCCACAGATACGCAGTATTTT
>TRBV20-1|.|few|TRBJ2-3
CSAKNRAGFTDTQYF
TGCAGTGCAAAAAACCGGGCCGGTTTCACAGATACGCAGTATTTT
>TRBV9|TRBD2|.|TRBJ2-5
CASSVDLAGGLQETQYF
TGTGCCAGCAGCGTAGATCTAGCGGGGGGACTCCAAGAGACCCAGTACTTC
>TRBV20-1|TRBD2|.|TRBJ2-1
CRPSPATSGNNEQFF
TGCAGGCCCTCCCCCGCAACTAGCGGAAACAATGAGCAGTTCTTC
>TRBV7-8|.|.|TRBJ2-7
CASSSRPGRTYEQYF
TGTGCCAGCAGCTCCCGCCCCGGCAGGACCTACGAGCAGTACTTC
>TRBV5-1|TRBD1|.|TRBJ2-7
CASSSSGQRYEQYF
TGCGCCAGCAGCAGTTCGGGACAGAGATACGAGCAGTACTTC
>TRBV5-1|TRBD1|few|TRBJ2-3
CASSSGTGGPDTQYF
TGCGCCAGCAGCAGCGGGACAGGGGGCCCAGATACGCAGTATTTT
>TRBV29-1|.|.|TRBJ1-1
CSVLTAEAFF
TGCAGCGTTCTGACAGCTGAAGCTTTCTTT
>TRBV4-1|TRBD1|.|TRBJ2-1
CASSHQGEPYNEQFF
TGCGCCAGCAGCCACCAGGGGGAACCCTACAATGAGCAGTTCTTC
>TRBV7-2|.|.|TRBJ2-7
CASSPSWGQYEQYF
TGTGCCAGCAGCCCCAGTTGGGGCCAGTACGAGCAGTACTTC
>TRBV20-1|.|.|TRBJ2-4
CSAAPEREQYF
TGCAGTGCGGCCCCCGAACGTGAGCAGTACTTC
>TRBV12-5|.|.|TRBJ2-1
CASGLTPGDGQFF
TGTGCTAGTGGTTTGACCCCAGGGGATGGGCAGTTCTTC
>TRBV20-1|.|.|TRBJ2-7
CSAPVVVGSYEQYF
TGCAGTGCTCCGGTAGTGGTGGGATCCTACGAGCAGTACTTC